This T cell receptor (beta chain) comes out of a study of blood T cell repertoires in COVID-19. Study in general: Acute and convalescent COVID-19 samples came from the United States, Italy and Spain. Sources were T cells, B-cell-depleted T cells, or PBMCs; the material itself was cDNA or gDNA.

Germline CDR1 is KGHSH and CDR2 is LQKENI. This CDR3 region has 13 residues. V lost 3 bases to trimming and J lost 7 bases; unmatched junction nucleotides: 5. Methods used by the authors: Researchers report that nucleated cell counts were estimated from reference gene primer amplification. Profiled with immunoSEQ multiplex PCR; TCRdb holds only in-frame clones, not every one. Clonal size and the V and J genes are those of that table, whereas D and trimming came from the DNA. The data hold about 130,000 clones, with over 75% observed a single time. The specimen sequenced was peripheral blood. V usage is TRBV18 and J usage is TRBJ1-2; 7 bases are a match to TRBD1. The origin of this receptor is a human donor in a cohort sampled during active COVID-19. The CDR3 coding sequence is TGTGCCAGCTCACCGGGGACAGCGTCTGGCTACACCTTC. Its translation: CASSPGTASGYTF.